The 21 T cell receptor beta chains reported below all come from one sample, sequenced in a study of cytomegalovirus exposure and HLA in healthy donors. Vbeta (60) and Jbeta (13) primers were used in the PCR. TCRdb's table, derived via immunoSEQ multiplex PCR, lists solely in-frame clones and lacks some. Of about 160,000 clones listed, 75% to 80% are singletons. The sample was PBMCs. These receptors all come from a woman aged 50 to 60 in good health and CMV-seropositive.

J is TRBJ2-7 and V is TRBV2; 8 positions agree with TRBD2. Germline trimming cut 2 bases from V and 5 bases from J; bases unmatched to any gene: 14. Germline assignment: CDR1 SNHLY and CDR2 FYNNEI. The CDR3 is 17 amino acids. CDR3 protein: CASSESWPGTRVDEQYF. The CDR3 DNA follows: TGTGCCAGCAGTGAAAGTTGGCCCGGGACTAGGGTCGACGAGCAGTACTTC.

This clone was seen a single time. CDR3 in DNA: TGCGCCAGCAGCCATCCTCCGGGACTAGCGGGAGCGGAAGATACGCAGTATTTT. Translated, it gives CASSHPPGLAGAEDTQYF. The gene calls are TRBV4-1 and TRBJ2-3; TRBD2 matches at 14 bases. From germline, CDR1 is MGHRA and CDR2 YSYEKL. Trimming at V came to 3 bases and at J to 5 bases, leaving 10 bases not matched to a gene. CDR3 length equals 18 residues.

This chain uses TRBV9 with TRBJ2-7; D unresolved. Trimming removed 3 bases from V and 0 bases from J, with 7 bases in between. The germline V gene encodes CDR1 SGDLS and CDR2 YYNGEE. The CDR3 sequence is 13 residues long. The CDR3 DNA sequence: TGTGCCAGCAGCGGTGGCAGCTCCTACGAGCAGTACTTC. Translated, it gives CASSGGSSYEQYF.

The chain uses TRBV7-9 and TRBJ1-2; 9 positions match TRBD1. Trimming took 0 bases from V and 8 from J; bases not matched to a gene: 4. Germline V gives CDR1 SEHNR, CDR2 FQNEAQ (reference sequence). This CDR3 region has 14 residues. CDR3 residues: CASSLAGTGQGYTF. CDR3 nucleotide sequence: TGTGCCAGCAGCTTAGCCGGGACAGGGCAGGGCTACACCTTC.

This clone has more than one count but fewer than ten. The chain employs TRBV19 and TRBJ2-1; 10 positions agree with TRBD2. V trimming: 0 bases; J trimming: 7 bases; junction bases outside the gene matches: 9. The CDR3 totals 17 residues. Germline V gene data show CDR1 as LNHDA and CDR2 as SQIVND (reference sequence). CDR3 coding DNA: TGTGCCAGTAGTATAGATAGGCTAGCGGGAGTAGGAAATGAGCAGTTCTTC. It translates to CASSIDRLAGVGNEQFF.

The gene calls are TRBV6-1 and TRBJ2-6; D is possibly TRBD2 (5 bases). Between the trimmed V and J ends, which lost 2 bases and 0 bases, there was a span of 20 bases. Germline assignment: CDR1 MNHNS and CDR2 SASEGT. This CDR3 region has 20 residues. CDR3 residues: CASSELRDSLWNSGANVLTF. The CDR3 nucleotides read TGTGCCAGCAGTGAACTACGGGATTCGCTTTGGAACTCTGGGGCCAACGTCCTGACTTTC.

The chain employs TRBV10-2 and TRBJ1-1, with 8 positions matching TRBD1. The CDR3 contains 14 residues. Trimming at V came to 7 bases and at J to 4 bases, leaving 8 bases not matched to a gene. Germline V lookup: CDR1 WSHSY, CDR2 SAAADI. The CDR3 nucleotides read TGCGCCAGCAACCGACAGGGGTTGTTCACTGAAGCTTTCTTT. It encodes CASNRQGLFTEAFF.

In DNA form, the CDR3 reads TGTGCCAGCAGCCGGTCTAGCGGGACAAGGGAGTCTAGCACAGATACGCAGTATTTT. This translates into CASSRSSGTRESSTDTQYF. The chain couples TRBV7-6 to TRBJ2-3, with 9 bases fitting TRBD2. The CDR3 has 19 residues. J gave up 0 bases and V 5 bases, and 15 bases lay outside the gene matches. CDR1 and CDR2 from the germline V gene are SGHVS and FNYEAQ.

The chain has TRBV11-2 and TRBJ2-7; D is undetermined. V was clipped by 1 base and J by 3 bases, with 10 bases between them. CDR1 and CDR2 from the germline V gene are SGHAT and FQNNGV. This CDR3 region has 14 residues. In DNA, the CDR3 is TGTGCCAGCAGCTTAGTAAACGCAGGCTACGAGCAGTACTTC. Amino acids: CASSLVNAGYEQYF.

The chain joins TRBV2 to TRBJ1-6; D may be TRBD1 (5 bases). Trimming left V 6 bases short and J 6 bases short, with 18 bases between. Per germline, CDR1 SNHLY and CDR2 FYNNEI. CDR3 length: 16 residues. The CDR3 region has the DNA TGTGCCAGCAGGACAGACGCGCATTTCCGTAATTCACCCCTCCACTTT. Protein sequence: CASRTDAHFRNSPLHF.

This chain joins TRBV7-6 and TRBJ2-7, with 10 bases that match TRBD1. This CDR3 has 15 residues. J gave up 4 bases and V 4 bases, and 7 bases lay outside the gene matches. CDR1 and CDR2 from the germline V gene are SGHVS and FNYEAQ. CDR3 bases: TGTGCCAGCAGCTCTCCTGGACAGGGGGTGTACGAGCAGTACTTC. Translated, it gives CASSSPGQGVYEQYF.

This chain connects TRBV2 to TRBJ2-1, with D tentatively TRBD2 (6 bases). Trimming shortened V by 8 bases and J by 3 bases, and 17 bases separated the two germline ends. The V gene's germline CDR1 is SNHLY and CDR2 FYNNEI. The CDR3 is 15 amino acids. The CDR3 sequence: CASQPGLVYYNEQFF. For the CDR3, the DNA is TGTGCCAGCCAACCGGGACTTGTGTACTACAATGAGCAGTTCTTC.

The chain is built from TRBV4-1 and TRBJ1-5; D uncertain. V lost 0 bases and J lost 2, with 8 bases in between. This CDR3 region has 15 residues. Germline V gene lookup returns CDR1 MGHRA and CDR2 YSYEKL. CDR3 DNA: TGCGCCAGCAGCCAAGATGGTCAGGGCAATCAGCCCCAGCATTTT. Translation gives CASSQDGQGNQPQHF.

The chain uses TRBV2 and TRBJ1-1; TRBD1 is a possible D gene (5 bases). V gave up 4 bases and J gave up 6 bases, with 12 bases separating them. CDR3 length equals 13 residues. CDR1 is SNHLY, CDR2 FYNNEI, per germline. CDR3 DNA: TGTGCCAGCAGTGCCCAGGGAACCCCTGAAGCTTTCTTT. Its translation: CASSAQGTPEAFF.

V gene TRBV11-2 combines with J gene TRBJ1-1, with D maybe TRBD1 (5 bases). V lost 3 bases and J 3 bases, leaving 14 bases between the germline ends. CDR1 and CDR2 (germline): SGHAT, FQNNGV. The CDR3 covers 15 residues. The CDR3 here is CASSLAKGWDTEAFF. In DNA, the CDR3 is TGTGCCAGCAGCTTGGCGAAGGGGTGGGACACTGAAGCTTTCTTT. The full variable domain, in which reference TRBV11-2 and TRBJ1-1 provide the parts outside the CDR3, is EAGVAQSPRYKIIEKRQSVAFWCNPISGHATLYWYQQILGQGPKLLIQFQNNGVVDDSQLPKDRFSAERLKGVDSTLKIQPAKLEDSAVYLCASSLAKGWDTEAFFGQGTRLTVV.

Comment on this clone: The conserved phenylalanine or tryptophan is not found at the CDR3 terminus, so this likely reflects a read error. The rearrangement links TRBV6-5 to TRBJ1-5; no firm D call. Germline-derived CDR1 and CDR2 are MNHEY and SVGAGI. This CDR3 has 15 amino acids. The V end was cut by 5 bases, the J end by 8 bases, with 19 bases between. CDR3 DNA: TGTGCCAGCAGTCGGAAGGGCGAGGGTAGCAAGCCCCAGCATGTT. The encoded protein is CASSRKGEGSKPQHV.

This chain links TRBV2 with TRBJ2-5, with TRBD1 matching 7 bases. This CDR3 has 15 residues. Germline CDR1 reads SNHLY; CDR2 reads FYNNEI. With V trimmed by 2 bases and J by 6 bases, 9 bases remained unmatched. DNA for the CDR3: TGTGCCAGCAGTGAACCTCAGACAGGGTTGAAGACCCAGTACTTC. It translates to CASSEPQTGLKTQYF.

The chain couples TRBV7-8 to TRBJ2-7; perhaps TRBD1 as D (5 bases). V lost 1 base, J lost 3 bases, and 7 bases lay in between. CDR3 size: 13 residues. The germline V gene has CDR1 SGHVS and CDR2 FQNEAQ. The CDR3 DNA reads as TGTGCCAGCAGCTTAGGGGGCGTCTACGAGCAGTACTTC. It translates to CASSLGGVYEQYF. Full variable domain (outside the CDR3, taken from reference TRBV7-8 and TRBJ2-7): GAGVSQSPRYKVAKRGQDVALRCDPISGHVSLFWYQQALGQGPEFLTYFQNEAQLDKSGLPSDRFFAERPEGSVSTLKIQRTQQEDSAVYLCASSLGGVYEQYFGPGTRLTVT.

CDR3 bases: TGTGCCAGCAGCGCAGGAACAGGGGGCAACACTGAAGCTTTCTTT. Its translation is CASSAGTGGNTEAFF. This sequence joins TRBV7-2 and TRBJ1-1; TRBD1 matches 9 bases. V was pared by 5 bases and J by 2 bases, with 6 bases of the junction left unmatched. Germline V CDR1 and CDR2: SGHTA, FQGNSA. The CDR3 runs to 15 residues.

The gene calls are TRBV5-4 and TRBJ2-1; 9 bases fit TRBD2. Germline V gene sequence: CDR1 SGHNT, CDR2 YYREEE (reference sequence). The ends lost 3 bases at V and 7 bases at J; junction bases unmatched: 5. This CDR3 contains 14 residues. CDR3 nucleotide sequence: TGTGCCAGCAGCTCCAATAGCGGGGGTAATGAGCAGTTCTTC. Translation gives CASSSNSGGNEQFF.

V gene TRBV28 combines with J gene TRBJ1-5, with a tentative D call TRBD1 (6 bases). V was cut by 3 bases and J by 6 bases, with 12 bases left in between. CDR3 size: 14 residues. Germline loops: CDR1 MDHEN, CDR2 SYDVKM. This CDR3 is CASSLGGARQPQHF. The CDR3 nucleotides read TGTGCCAGCAGTTTGGGGGGGGCGCGTCAGCCCCAGCATTTT.